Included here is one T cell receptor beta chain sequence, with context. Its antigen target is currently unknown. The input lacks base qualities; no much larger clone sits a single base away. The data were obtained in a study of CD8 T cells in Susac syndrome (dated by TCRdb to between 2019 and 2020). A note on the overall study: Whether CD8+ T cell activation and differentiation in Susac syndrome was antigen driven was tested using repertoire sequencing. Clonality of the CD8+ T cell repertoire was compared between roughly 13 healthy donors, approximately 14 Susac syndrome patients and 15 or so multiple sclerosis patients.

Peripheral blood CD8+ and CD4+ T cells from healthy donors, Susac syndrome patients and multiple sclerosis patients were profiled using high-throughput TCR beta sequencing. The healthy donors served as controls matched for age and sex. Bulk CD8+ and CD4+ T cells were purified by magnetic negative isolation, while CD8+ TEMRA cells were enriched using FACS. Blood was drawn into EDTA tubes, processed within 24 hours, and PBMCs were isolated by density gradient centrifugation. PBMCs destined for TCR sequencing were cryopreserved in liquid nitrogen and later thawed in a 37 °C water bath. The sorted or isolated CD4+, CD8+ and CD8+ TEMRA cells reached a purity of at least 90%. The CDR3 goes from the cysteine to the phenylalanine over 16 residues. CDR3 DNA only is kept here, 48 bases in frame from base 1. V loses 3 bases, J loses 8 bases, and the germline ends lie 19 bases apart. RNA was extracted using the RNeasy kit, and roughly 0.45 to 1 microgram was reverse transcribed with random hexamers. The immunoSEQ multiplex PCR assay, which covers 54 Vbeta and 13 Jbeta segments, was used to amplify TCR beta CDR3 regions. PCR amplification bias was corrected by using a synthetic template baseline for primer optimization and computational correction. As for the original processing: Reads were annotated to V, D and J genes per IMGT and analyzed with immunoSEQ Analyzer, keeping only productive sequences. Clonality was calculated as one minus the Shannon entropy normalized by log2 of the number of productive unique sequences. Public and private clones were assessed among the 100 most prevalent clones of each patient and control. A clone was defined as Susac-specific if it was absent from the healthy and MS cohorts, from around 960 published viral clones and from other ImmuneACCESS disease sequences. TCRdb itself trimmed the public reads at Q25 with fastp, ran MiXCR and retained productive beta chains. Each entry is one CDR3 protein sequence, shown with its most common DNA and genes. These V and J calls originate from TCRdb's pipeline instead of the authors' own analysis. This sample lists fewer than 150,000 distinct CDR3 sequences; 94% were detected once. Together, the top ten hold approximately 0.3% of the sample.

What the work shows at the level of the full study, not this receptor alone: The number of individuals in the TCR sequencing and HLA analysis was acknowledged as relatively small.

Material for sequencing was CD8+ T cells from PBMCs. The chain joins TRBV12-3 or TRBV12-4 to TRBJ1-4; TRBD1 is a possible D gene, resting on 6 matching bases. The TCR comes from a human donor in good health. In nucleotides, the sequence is TGTGCCAGCAGTTTCTCACCTGGGGAGGGGGAGGAAAAACTGTTTTTT. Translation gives CASSFSPGEGEEKLFF.